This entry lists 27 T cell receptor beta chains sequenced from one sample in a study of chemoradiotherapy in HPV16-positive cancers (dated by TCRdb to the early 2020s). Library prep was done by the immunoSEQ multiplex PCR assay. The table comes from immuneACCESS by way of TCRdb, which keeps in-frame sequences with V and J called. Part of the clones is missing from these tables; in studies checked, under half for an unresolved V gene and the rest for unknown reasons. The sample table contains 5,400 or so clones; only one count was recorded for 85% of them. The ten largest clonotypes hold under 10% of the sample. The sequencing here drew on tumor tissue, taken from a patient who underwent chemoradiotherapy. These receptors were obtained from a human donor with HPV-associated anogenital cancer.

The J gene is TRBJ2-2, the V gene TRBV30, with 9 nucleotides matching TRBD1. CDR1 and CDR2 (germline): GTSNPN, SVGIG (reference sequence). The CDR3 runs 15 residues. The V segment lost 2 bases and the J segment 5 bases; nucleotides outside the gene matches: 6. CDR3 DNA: TGTGCCTGGAGTTTGACAGGGGGACGGACCGGGGAGCTGTTTTTT. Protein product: CAWSLTGGRTGELFF. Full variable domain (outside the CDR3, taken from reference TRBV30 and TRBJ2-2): SQTIHQWPATLVQPVGSPLSLECTVEGTSNPNLYWYRQAAGRGLQLLFYSVGIGQISSEVPQNLSASRPQDRQFILSSKKLLLSDSGFYLCAWSLTGGRTGELFFGEGSRLTVL.

The CDR3 loop is CASSLGSRQYF. The CDR3 DNA is TGTGCCAGCAGCTTAGGGTCCAGGCAGTACTTC. The V call is TRBV11-3, the J call TRBJ2-7; no reliable D call. Looked up from germline, CDR1 is SGHNT and CDR2 is YENEEA. Trimming cost V 1 base and J 9 bases, with 7 bases left between them. The CDR3 contains 11 residues.

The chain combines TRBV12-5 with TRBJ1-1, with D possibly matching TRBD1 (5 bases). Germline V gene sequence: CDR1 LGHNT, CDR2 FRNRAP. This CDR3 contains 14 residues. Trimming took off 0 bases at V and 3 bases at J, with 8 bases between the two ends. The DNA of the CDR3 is TGTGCTAGTGGTTTGGTAGCGGGGGACACTGAAGCTTTCTTT. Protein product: CASGLVAGDTEAFF.

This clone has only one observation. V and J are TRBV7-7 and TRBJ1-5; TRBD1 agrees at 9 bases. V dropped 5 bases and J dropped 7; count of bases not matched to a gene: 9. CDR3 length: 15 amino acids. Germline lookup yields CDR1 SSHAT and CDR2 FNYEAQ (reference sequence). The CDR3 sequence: CASSAEGQGYQPQHF. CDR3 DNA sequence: TGTGCCAGCAGCGCAGAGGGACAGGGATACCAGCCCCAGCATTTT.

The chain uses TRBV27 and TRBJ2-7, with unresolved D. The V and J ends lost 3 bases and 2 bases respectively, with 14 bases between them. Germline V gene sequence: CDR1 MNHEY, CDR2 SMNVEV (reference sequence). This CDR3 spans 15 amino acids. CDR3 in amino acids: CASSLTPMSPYEQYF. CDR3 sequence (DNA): TGTGCCAGCAGTTTGACGCCAATGAGTCCCTACGAGCAGTACTTC.

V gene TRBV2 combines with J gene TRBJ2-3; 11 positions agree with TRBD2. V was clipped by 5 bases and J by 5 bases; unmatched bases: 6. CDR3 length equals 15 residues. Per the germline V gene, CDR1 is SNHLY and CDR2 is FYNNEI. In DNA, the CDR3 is TGTGCCAGCAGTCCGGACACTAGCGGGGGAGATACGCAGTATTTT. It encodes CASSPDTSGGDTQYF.

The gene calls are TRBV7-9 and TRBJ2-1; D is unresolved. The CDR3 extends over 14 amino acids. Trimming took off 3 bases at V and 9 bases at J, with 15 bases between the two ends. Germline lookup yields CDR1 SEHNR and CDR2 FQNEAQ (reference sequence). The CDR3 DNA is TGTGCCAGCAGCTTGGGGAATGGTCCGAGTGAGCAGTTCTTC. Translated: CASSLGNGPSEQFF.

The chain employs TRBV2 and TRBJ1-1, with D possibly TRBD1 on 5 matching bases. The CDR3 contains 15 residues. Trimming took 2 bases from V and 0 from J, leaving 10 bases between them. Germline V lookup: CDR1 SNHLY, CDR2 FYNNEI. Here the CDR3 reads CASSEQGFMNTEAFF. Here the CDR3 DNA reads TGTGCCAGCAGTGAACAGGGATTCATGAACACTGAAGCTTTCTTT.

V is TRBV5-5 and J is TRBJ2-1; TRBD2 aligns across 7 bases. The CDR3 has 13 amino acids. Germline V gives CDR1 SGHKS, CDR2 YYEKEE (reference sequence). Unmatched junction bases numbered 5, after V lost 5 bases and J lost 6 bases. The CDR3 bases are TGTGCCAGCAGGGAAGGACTAGTCAATGAGCAGTTCTTC. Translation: CASREGLVNEQFF. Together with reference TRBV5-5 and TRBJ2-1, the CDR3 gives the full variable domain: DAGVTQSPTHLIKTRGQQVTLRCSPISGHKSVSWYQQVLGQGPQFIFQYYEKEERGRGNFPDRFSARQFPNYSSELNVNALLLGDSALYLCASREGLVNEQFFGPGTRLTVL.

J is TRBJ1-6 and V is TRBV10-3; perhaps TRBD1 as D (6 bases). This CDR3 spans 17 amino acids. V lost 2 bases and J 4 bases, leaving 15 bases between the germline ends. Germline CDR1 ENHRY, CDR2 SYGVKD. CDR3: CAISETQGQLYNSPLHF. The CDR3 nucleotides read TGTGCCATCAGTGAGACCCAAGGACAGCTTTATAATTCACCCCTCCACTTT.

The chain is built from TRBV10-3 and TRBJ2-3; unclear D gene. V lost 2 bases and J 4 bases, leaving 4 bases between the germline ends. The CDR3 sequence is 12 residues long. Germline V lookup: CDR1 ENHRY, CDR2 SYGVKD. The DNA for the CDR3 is TGTGCCATCAGTGAGAGGTCAGATACGCAGTATTTT. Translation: CAISERSDTQYF.

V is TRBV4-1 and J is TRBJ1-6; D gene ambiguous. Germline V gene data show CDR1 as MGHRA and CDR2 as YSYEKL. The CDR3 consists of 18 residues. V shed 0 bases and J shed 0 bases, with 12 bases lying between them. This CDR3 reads CASSQELGTSSYNSPLHF. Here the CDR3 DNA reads TGCGCCAGCAGCCAAGAGTTGGGTACCAGCTCCTATAATTCACCCCTCCACTTT.

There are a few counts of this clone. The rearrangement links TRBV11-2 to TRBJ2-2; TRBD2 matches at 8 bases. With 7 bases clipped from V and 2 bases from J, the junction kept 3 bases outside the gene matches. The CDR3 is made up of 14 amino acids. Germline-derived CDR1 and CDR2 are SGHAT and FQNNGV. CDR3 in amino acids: CASKRGFNTGELFF. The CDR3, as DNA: TGTGCCAGCAAGCGGGGGTTTAACACCGGGGAGCTGTTTTTT.

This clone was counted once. CDR3 protein: CASSHFSRSRQETQYF. In nucleotides, the CDR3 is TGTGCCAGCAGCCACTTCTCGCGGTCGCGGCAAGAGACCCAGTACTTC. V and J are TRBV7-2 and TRBJ2-5; no definite D call. CDR1 and CDR2 (germline): SGHTA, FQGNSA. Trimming pared 5 bases from V and 2 bases from J, leaving 18 bases between. The CDR3 is 16 amino acids.

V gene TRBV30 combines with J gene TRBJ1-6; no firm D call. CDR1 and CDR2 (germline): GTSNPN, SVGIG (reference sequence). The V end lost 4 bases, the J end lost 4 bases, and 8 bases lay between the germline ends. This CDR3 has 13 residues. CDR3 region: CAWTPSYNSPLHF. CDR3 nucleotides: TGTGCCTGGACACCGTCGTATAATTCACCCCTCCACTTT.

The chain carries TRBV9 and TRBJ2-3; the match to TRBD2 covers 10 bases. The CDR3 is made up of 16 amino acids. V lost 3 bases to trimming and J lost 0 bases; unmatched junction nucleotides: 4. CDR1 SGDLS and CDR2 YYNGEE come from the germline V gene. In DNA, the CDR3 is TGTGCCAGCAGCGCTACTAGCGGGGAAAGCACAGATACGCAGTATTTT. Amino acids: CASSATSGESTDTQYF. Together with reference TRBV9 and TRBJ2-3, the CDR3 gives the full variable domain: DSGVTQTPKHLITATGQRVTLRCSPRSGDLSVYWYQQSLDQGLQFLIQYYNGEERAKGNILERFSAQQFPDLHSELNLSSLELGDSALYFCASSATSGESTDTQYFGPGTRLTVL.

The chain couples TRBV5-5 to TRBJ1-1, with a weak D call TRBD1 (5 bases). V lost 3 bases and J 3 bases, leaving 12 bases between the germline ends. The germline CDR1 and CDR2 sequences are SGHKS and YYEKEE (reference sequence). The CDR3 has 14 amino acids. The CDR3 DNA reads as TGTGCCAGCAGCTGGGGGGGTGTTCACACTGAAGCTTTCTTT. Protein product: CASSWGGVHTEAFF.

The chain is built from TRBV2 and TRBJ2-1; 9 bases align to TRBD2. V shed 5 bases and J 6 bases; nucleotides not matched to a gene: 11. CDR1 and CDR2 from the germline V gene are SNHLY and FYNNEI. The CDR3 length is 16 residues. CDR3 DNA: TGTGCCAGCAGTTCCTCTGCGGGGGGGAGGGTCAATGAGCAGTTCTTC. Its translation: CASSSSAGGRVNEQFF.

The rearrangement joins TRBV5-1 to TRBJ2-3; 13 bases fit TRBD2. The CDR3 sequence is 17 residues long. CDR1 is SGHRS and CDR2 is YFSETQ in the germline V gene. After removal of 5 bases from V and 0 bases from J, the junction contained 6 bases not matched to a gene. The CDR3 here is CASRPQGLAGSTDTQYF. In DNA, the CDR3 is TGCGCCAGCAGGCCGCAGGGACTAGCGGGAAGCACAGATACGCAGTATTTT.

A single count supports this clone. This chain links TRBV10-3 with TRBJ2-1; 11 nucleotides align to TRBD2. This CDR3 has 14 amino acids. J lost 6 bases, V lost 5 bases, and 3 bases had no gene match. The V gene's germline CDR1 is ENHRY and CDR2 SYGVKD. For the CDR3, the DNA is TGTGCCATCAGTTCTAGCGGGGGGTCCAATGAGCAGTTCTTC. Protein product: CAISSSGGSNEQFF.

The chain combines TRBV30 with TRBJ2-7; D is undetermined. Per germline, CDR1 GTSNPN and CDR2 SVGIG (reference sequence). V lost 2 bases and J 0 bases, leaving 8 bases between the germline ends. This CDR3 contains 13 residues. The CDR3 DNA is TGTGCCTGGAGTCGAGAGATCTCCTACGAGCAGTACTTC. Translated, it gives CAWSREISYEQYF. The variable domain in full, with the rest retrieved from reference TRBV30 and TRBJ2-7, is SQTIHQWPATLVQPVGSPLSLECTVEGTSNPNLYWYRQAAGRGLQLLFYSVGIGQISSEVPQNLSASRPQDRQFILSSKKLLLSDSGFYLCAWSREISYEQYFGPGTRLTVT.

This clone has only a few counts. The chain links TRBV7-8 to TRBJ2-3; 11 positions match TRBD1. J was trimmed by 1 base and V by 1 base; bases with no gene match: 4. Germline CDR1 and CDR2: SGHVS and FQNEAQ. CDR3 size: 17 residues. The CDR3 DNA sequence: TGTGCCAGCAGCTTAGGGACAGGGGGCTCGGGCACAGATACGCAGTATTTT. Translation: CASSLGTGGSGTDTQYF.

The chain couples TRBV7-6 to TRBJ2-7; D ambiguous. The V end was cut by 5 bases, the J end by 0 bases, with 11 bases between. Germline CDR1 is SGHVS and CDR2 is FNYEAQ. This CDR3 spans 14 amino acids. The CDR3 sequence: CASSPLQDSYEQYF. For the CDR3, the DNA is TGTGCCAGCAGCCCGCTCCAGGACTCCTACGAGCAGTACTTC.

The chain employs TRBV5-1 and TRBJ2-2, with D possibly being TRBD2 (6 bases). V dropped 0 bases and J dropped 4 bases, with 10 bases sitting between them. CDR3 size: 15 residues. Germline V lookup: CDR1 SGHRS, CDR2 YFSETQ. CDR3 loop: CASSLGAGITGELFF. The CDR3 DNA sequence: TGCGCCAGCAGCTTGGGGGCGGGGATCACCGGGGAGCTGTTTTTT.

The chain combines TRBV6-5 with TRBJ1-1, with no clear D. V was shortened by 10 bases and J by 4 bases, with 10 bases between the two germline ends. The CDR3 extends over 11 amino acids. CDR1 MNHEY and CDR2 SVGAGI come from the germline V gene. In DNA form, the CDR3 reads TGTGCCACCTCCGGACTCACTGAAGCTTTCTTT. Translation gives CATSGLTEAFF.

As DNA, the CDR3 is TGCGCCAGCAGCCAAGAAGCCGGGACCATCTATGGCTACACCTTC. Translating it yields CASSQEAGTIYGYTF. The chain joins TRBV4-1 to TRBJ1-2, with D perhaps matching TRBD1 (5 bases). The V end was cut by 0 bases, the J end by 4 bases, with 12 bases between. Germline CDR1 reads MGHRA; CDR2 reads YSYEKL. CDR3 length: 15 amino acids.

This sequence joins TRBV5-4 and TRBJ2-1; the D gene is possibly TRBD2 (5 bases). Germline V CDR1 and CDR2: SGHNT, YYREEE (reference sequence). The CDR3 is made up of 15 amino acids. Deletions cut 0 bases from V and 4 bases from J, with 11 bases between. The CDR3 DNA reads TGTGCCAGCAGCTTGGTGGACTCCCAGTACAATGAGCAGTTCTTC. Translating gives CASSLVDSQYNEQFF. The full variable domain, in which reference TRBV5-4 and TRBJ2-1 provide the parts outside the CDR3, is ETGVTQSPTHLIKTRGQQVTLRCSSQSGHNTVSWYQQALGQGPQFIFQYYREEENGRGNFPPRFSGLQFPNYSSELNVNALELDDSALYLCASSLVDSQYNEQFFGPGTRLTVL.